A selection of T cell receptor beta chains follows, all from one sample in a study of PD-1 blockade in mismatch repair-deficient tumors. Generated by immunoSEQ multiplex PCR, the TCRdb table keeps only in-frame clones and is missing some. The sample lists around 68,000 clones; about 72% were seen once. Sequencing was performed on peripheral blood, taken 2 weeks after starting pembrolizumab. Receptor source: an adult with mismatch repair-deficient cancer. The CDR3 runs from the conserved cysteine through the conserved F or W. The D gene is left open where the match is weak. For some rows the clone size is stated as once, few or many, or as a class when expanded; others skip it.

J gene | V gene | clone size | D gene | CDR3 DNA | CDR3 protein
TRBJ2-7 | TRBV29-1 | - | - | TGCAGCGTTGAAGGACTAGACTACGAGCAGTACTTC | CSVEGLDYEQYF
TRBJ2-3 | TRBV7-7 | - | TRBD1 | TGTGCTAGCAGCTTAGACAGGGAAAATACGCAGTATTTT | CASSLDRENTQYF
TRBJ2-1 | TRBV13 | - | TRBD2 | TGTGCCAGCAGCGAAGAGGGACTAGCGGGGCCTAATGAGCAGTTCTTC | CASSEEGLAGPNEQFF
TRBJ2-3 | TRBV11-2 | - | - | TGTGCCAGCAGCTCTCCTAGACTAGCAGATACGCAGTATTTT | CASSSPRLADTQYF
TRBJ2-7 | TRBV5-1 | - | TRBD1 | TGCGCCAGCAGCGGGACAGGGGAGGTCTACGAGCAGTACTTC | CASSGTGEVYEQYF
TRBJ2-3 | TRBV5-4 | once | TRBD2 | TGTGCCAGCAGCTTAGCGGGAGGGACAGATACGCAGTATTTT | CASSLAGGTDTQYF
TRBJ2-1 | TRBV11-2 | - | - | TGTGCCAGCAGCCTTAGCGGATTCTACAATGAGCAGTTCTTC | CASSLSGFYNEQFF
TRBJ1-1 | TRBV5-1 | once | - | TGCGCCAGCAGCTGGACCGGTACCGGCACTGAAGCTTTCTTT | CASSWTGTGTEAFF
TRBJ2-3 | TRBV11-2 | - | - | TGTGCCAGCAGCCTCAATCTCGGAGATACGCAGTATTTT | CASSLNLGDTQYF
TRBJ1-2 | TRBV19 | - | TRBD1 | TGTGCCAGTAGGACAGGGGGCGTAGATGGCTACACCTTC | CASRTGGVDGYTF
TRBJ1-2 | TRBV15 | once | TRBD1 | TGTGCCACCAGCAGGCTAGATAAGGGGACAGGGGGCCCTTATGGCTACACCTTC | CATSRLDKGTGGPYGYTF
TRBJ2-1 | TRBV7-2 | once | TRBD1 | TGTGCCAGTTCGGCCGGGACAGGGTTCTGGAATGAGCAGTTCTTC | CASSAGTGFWNEQFF
TRBJ2-1 | TRBV6-5 | - | - | TGTGCCAGCAGTTTCAGCTCCTACAATGAGCAGTTCTTC | CASSFSSYNEQFF
TRBJ1-2 | TRBV19 | - | - | TGTGCCAGTACCAACCCAGGGTTGGAATATGGCTACACCTTC | CASTNPGLEYGYTF
TRBJ1-3 | TRBV7-6 | - | - | TGTGCCAGCAGCTTAGGTCTGCCGGGACGGCGAAACACCATATATTTT | CASSLGLPGRRNTIYF
TRBJ2-7 | TRBV28 | - | TRBD1 | TGTGCCAGCAGTACTTACACCACAGGGGGAAACTCCTACGAGCAGTACTTC | CASSTYTTGGNSYEQYF
TRBJ2-1 | TRBV5-1 | - | TRBD2 | TGCGCCAGCAGCTTGGACAGGACTAGCGGGAGTGTCCACAATGAGCAGTTCTTC | CASSLDRTSGSVHNEQFF
TRBJ2-7 | TRBV25-1 | - | - | TGTGCCAGCAGTGTAGGATCGTGGGAGCAGTACTTC | CASSVGSWEQYF
TRBJ1-1 | TRBV6-6 | - | - | TGTGCCAGCATATGGGGGATGAACACTGAAGCTTTCTTT | CASIWGMNTEAFF
TRBJ2-5 | TRBV2 | - | TRBD1 | TGTGCCAGCAGCGCGACAGGGGAGGAAGAGACCCAGTACTTC | CASSATGEEETQYF
TRBJ2-3 | TRBV7-3 | few | TRBD2 | TGTGCCAGCAGCCCCCTTAGCGGGAGGGCGGCAGATACGCAGTATTTT | CASSPLSGRAADTQYF
TRBJ2-7 | TRBV7-2 | - | - | TGTGCCAGCAGCCACGGAAAGGCCTACGAGCAGTACTTC | CASSHGKAYEQYF
TRBJ2-3 | TRBV6-4 | - | TRBD1 | TGTGCCAGCAGTGGCTCCCGGGACAGCTCCCCGTATTTT | CASSGSRDSSPYF
TRBJ2-1 | TRBV5-1 | few | TRBD2 | TGCGCCAGCAGCTTTCAAGCGGGAGGTGAGCAGTTCTTC | CASSFQAGGEQFF
TRBJ1-3 | TRBV30 | - | - | TGTGCCTGGAGTGTACCCCAGAGGAGTGGAAACACCATATATTTT | CAWSVPQRSGNTIYF
TRBJ2-3 | TRBV7-3 | - | - | TGTGCCAGCAGCTTATCCCGCACAGATACGCAGTATTTT | CASSLSRTDTQYF
TRBJ1-2 | TRBV4-1 | - | TRBD1 | TGCGCCAGCAGCCAACAGGGGGCGCGTTATGGCTACACCTTC | CASSQQGARYGYTF
TRBJ1-2 | TRBV7-6 | few | - | TGTGCCAGCAGCCAAGAACAGGGCCGGGGTGGCTACACCTTC | CASSQEQGRGGYTF
TRBJ2-5 | TRBV7-9 | few | - | TGTGCCAGCAGCTTGAAAACCTTTCCAGAGACCCAGTACTTC | CASSLKTFPETQYF
TRBJ2-1 | TRBV9 | few | - | TGTGCCAGCAGCGTGATAGGCGGAACCAACAATGAGCAGTTCTTC | CASSVIGGTNNEQFF